This TCR beta chain emerged from a study of cytomegalovirus exposure and HLA in healthy donors. For the study at large: Early on, a data release was issued that held some 91 million unique TCRs from HLA-typed donors.

Germline CDR1 and CDR2: SGHNT and YENEEA. This CDR3 contains 17 residues. The ends lost 5 bases at V and 2 bases at J; junction bases unmatched: 12. Comments on this clone: Its antigen is not identified.

Study results and limitations: Most TCR sequences showed up rarely, but some public TCRs showed up in many donors. A later analysis linked a missense variant in DCLRE1C to the trimming of TCR beta V and J genes. A few CMV-associated chains proved CMV antigen-specific in vitro.

PCR used 60 Vbeta primers and 13 Jbeta primers. Using immunoSEQ multiplex PCR, the repertoire was profiled, and TCRdb retains in-frame clones only, with some absent. Counted here are 150,000 or so clones, roughly 80% occurring once; the ten biggest clones make up 0.77%. The rearrangement joins TRBV11-3 to TRBJ2-5; 9 bases are shared with TRBD1. Sequenced material: PBMCs. The sequence derives from a woman under 30 in good health and CMV-seronegative. The chain's CDR3 is CASSTRTGEVGQETQYF. The CDR3 DNA is TGTGCCAGCAGCACCCGGACAGGGGAAGTGGGACAAGAGACCCAGTACTTC.